The 26 T cell receptor beta chains below all came from one sample that was sequenced in a study of glioma-infiltrating T cells after dendritic cell vaccination. Described time point: after dendritic cell vaccination, including at tumor progression/relapse. Using immunoSEQ multiplex PCR, the repertoire was profiled, and TCRdb retains in-frame clones only, with some absent. The table includes some 90,000 clones, 80% to 90% detected once. This sample comprised blood, obtained after dendritic cell vaccination. The receptors originated from a human donor with glioblastoma.

For the CDR3, the DNA is TGTGCCAGCAGCCCCAGGACAGGGGCAGAAAAACTGTTTTTT. Translated: CASSPRTGAEKLFF. The V gene is TRBV7-9, the J gene TRBJ1-4; TRBD1 agrees at 9 bases. With V trimmed by 5 bases and J by 8 bases, 6 bases remained unmatched. Germline V gene lookup returns CDR1 SEHNR and CDR2 FQNEAQ (reference sequence). This CDR3 region has 14 residues.

The rearrangement uses TRBV7-9 and TRBJ1-4, with a weak D call TRBD1 (6 bases). Trimming took off 7 bases at V and 6 bases at J, with 21 bases between the two ends. Germline CDR1 and CDR2: SEHNR and FQNEAQ (reference sequence). The CDR3 has 16 residues. CDR3 region: CASTAVGGNRDEKLFF. The CDR3 coding sequence is TGTGCCAGCACAGCGGTTGGCGGAAACAGGGATGAAAAACTGTTTTTT.

The chain joins TRBV19 to TRBJ1-4, with D perhaps TRBD1 (5 bases). This CDR3 is 16 amino acids long. The germline CDR1 and CDR2 sequences are LNHDA and SQIVND (reference sequence). The V end was cut by 6 bases, the J end by 10 bases, with 24 bases between. CDR3: CASSPNIPGYGGKLFF. CDR3 nucleotide sequence: TGTGCCAGTAGCCCCAACATCCCAGGGTACGGGGGAAAACTGTTTTTT.

V gene TRBV5-1 combines with J gene TRBJ2-7, with D maybe TRBD1 (6 bases). The CDR3 has 14 amino acids. Germline CDR1 reads SGHRS; CDR2 reads YFSETQ. The germline V and J ends were trimmed by 0 bases and 3 bases, with 10 bases remaining between them. CDR3 DNA: TGCGCCAGCAGCTTGGGGACAGCCAACTACGAGCAGTACTTC. It encodes CASSLGTANYEQYF.

The chain links TRBV6-1 to TRBJ1-2, with 8 nucleotides matching TRBD1. V dropped 6 bases and J dropped 6; count of bases not matched to a gene: 6. CDR1 and CDR2 from the germline V gene are MNHNS and SASEGT. The CDR3 totals 13 residues. CDR3: CASSPPGGHGYTF. CDR3 nucleotide sequence: TGTGCCAGCAGCCCCCCAGGGGGCCATGGCTACACCTTC.

At least ten counts were recorded for this clone. This chain connects TRBV4-1 to TRBJ1-3, with D uncertain. Between the trimmed V and J ends, which lost 10 bases and 0 bases, there was a span of 13 bases. The CDR3 contains 14 residues. Germline assignment: CDR1 MGHRA and CDR2 YSYEKL. CDR3 in DNA: TGCGCCACGGGGAGGGAATTCTCTGGAAACACCATATATTTT. Translating it yields CATGREFSGNTIYF.

V is TRBV18 and J is TRBJ1-1; D not certain. Germline V lookup: CDR1 KGHSH, CDR2 LQKENI. Trimming pared 3 bases from V and 2 bases from J, leaving 19 bases between. This CDR3 region has 17 residues. This CDR3 reads CASSPSLLSEPNTEAFF. The CDR3, as DNA: TGTGCCAGCTCACCCAGCCTGCTTAGCGAGCCTAACACTGAAGCTTTCTTT.

The chain links TRBV6-5 to TRBJ2-7; D is ambiguous. Germline lookup yields CDR1 MNHEY and CDR2 SVGAGI. CDR3 length equals 15 residues. Trimming shortened V by 2 bases and J by 0 bases, and 11 bases separated the two germline ends. CDR3 DNA: TGTGCCAGCAGTTACGGTGCGGCGAGCTCCTACGAGCAGTACGTC. Translation: CASSYGAASSYEQYV.

This clone occurred a few times. This chain links TRBV5-1 with TRBJ2-1; 9 nucleotides line up with TRBD2. V trimming: 0 bases; J trimming: 3 bases; junction bases outside the gene matches: 7. Germline V lookup: CDR1 SGHRS, CDR2 YFSETQ. This CDR3 has 17 residues. The CDR3 DNA sequence: TGCGCCAGCAGCTTGGGGTTCATAGCGGGAGACTACAATGAGCAGTTCTTC. Translating gives CASSLGFIAGDYNEQFF.

The V call is TRBV11-2, the J call TRBJ1-2, with 8 bases that match TRBD1. The germline CDR1 and CDR2 sequences are SGHAT and FQNNGV. Trimming took 5 bases from V and 5 from J; bases not matched to a gene: 7. The CDR3 is 14 residues long. CDR3 nucleotides: TGTGCCAGCAGCCTCGGGGACAGGCAATATGGCTACACCTTC. Translating gives CASSLGDRQYGYTF.

This clone showed up just once. The CDR3 region is CASSQHQYGYTF. CDR3 nucleotides: TGTGCCAGCAGCCAACACCAGTATGGCTACACCTTC. The V gene is TRBV6-1, the J gene TRBJ1-2, with D uncertain. Deletions cut 6 bases from V and 5 bases from J, with 10 bases between. In germline, CDR1 is MNHNS, CDR2 SASEGT. This CDR3 is built from 12 residues.

The gene calls are TRBV6-5 and TRBJ2-3; a possible D gene is TRBD1 (6 bases). This CDR3 has 11 residues. Trimming took 5 bases from V and 11 from J, leaving 11 bases between them. Germline V gene lookup returns CDR1 MNHEY and CDR2 SVGAGI. The CDR3 loop reads CASSQGSGQYF. In nucleotides, the CDR3 is TGTGCCAGCAGTCAGGGGTCTGGGCAGTATTTT.

The V call is TRBV2, the J call TRBJ2-7, with 14 positions matching TRBD2. Trimming took 5 bases from V and 9 from J; bases not matched to a gene: 18. Looked up from germline, CDR1 is SNHLY and CDR2 is FYNNEI. The CDR3 has 18 residues. The CDR3 sequence is CASSPGGTSGRKAGGQYV. The CDR3 DNA reads TGTGCCAGCAGTCCAGGGGGGACTAGCGGGAGAAAGGCGGGCGGGCAGTACGTC.

Only one count was recorded for this clone. The rearrangement joins TRBV6-5 to TRBJ1-3; D not resolved. V was clipped by 2 bases and J by 0 bases, with 11 bases between them. Germline CDR1 reads MNHEY; CDR2 reads SVGAGI. The CDR3 extends over 16 amino acids. DNA of the CDR3: TGTGCCAGCAGTTACGACCCGGGGAGCTCTGGAAACACCATATATTTT. This gives the protein CASSYDPGSSGNTIYF.

The DNA for the CDR3 is TGTGCCAGCAGCTTGGCGCTAGGAGGAGAGACCCAGTACTTC. Protein product: CASSLALGGETQYF. This chain links TRBV5-5 with TRBJ2-5; perhaps TRBD2 as D (5 bases). The CDR3 loop spans 14 amino acids. Trimming pared 0 bases from V and 4 bases from J, leaving 10 bases between. The V gene's germline CDR1 is SGHKS and CDR2 YYEKEE (reference sequence).

The V gene is TRBV19, the J gene TRBJ1-5; 8 bases line up with TRBD1. CDR3 size: 14 residues. The germline V gene has CDR1 LNHDA and CDR2 SQIVND (reference sequence). V trimming: 3 bases; J trimming: 4 bases; junction bases outside the gene matches: 2. CDR3 DNA sequence: TGTGCCAGTAGTATCGGACAGGGTAATCAGCCCCAGCATTTT. The encoded protein is CASSIGQGNQPQHF.

V usage is TRBV7-8 and J usage is TRBJ2-1, with D possibly matching TRBD1 (6 bases). Germline CDR1 reads SGHVS; CDR2 reads FQNEAQ. The CDR3 sequence is 14 residues long. V lost 0 bases and J 4 bases, leaving 7 bases between the germline ends. CDR3 in amino acids: CASSLAGAYNEQFF. For the CDR3, the DNA is TGTGCCAGCAGCTTAGCGGGGGCTTACAATGAGCAGTTCTTC.

This chain links TRBV5-1 with TRBJ2-2; TRBD1 agrees at 8 bases. CDR1 and CDR2 (germline): SGHRS, YFSETQ. The CDR3 spans 15 residues. J gave up 3 bases and V 4 bases, and 5 bases lay outside the gene matches. CDR3 in amino acids: CASSQRTGYTGELFF. The CDR3 bases are TGCGCCAGCAGCCAGCGGACAGGGTACACCGGGGAGCTGTTTTTT.

J is TRBJ1-3 and V is TRBV11-2; 9 nucleotides agree with TRBD1. The CDR3 has 16 amino acids. The germline gives CDR1 SGHAT, CDR2 FQNNGV. After removal of 2 bases from V and 0 bases from J, the junction contained 2 bases not matched to a gene. CDR3 nucleotide sequence: TGTGCCAGCAGCTTATCGACAGGGGGCTCTGGAAACACCATATATTTT. It codes for CASSLSTGGSGNTIYF.

The J gene is TRBJ2-1, the V gene TRBV27; 10 bases fit TRBD2. Germline CDR1 MNHEY, CDR2 SMNVEV (reference sequence). This CDR3 spans 16 amino acids. J lost 8 bases, V lost 7 bases, and 14 bases had no gene match. The chain's CDR3 is CASTRRSSGGRDEQFF. The CDR3 DNA follows: TGTGCCAGCACCCGACGATCTAGCGGGGGCAGGGATGAGCAGTTCTTC.

CDR3 amino acids: CASFYRGAEGNTIYF. DNA for the CDR3: TGTGCCAGTTTCTATAGGGGCGCGGAAGGAAACACCATATATTTT. This chain connects TRBV6-5 to TRBJ1-3; possibly TRBD1 for D (5 bases). The CDR3 runs to 15 residues. V gave up 9 bases and J gave up 4 bases, with 19 bases separating them. The V gene's germline CDR1 is MNHEY and CDR2 SVGAGI.

CDR3 in DNA: TGTGCCAGCAGCCAAGTGGGCGGGGTCTCGGAAAACACCATATATTTT. It is translated as CASSQVGGVSENTIYF. This chain uses TRBV4-2 with TRBJ1-3, with D unresolved. The CDR3 covers 16 residues. V was trimmed by 1 base and J by 6 bases, leaving 16 bases between them. Germline V gene lookup returns CDR1 LGHNA and CDR2 YNFKEQ.

The rearrangement links TRBV5-5 to TRBJ2-7; TRBD1 agrees at 12 bases. Looked up from germline, CDR1 is SGHKS and CDR2 is YYEKEE (reference sequence). Trimming removed 3 bases from V and 4 bases from J; junction bases left unmatched: 11. The CDR3 has 17 residues. The CDR3 loop is CASSSGTGGARKYEQYF. CDR3 in DNA: TGTGCCAGCAGCTCCGGGACAGGGGGCGCTCGTAAGTACGAGCAGTACTTC.

The gene calls are TRBV12-5 and TRBJ1-4; TRBD1 agrees at 7 bases. V lost 8 bases and J lost 6; bases outside the gene matches: 3. The CDR3 consists of 12 residues. In germline, CDR1 is LGHNT, CDR2 FRNRAP. The CDR3 nucleotides are TGTGCTAGTAAAGGGGGCTATGAAAAACTGTTTTTT. It is translated as CASKGGYEKLFF.

The chain is built from TRBV5-1 and TRBJ1-2; no clear D. The CDR3 sequence is 13 residues long. With 0 bases removed from V and 8 bases from J, the gap between germline ends came to 11 bases. The germline gives CDR1 SGHRS, CDR2 YFSETQ. CDR3 in amino acids: CASSLGGSGGYTF. CDR3 bases: TGCGCCAGCAGCTTGGGGGGATCGGGGGGCTACACCTTC.

The gene calls are TRBV7-6 and TRBJ2-2; TRBD1 aligns across 9 bases. Unmatched junction bases numbered 4, after V lost 5 bases and J lost 6 bases. This CDR3 is 14 amino acids long. Germline CDR1 is SGHVS and CDR2 is FNYEAQ. CDR3 nucleotide sequence: TGTGCCAGCAGCCGGGGACAGGGATCCGGGGAGCTGTTTTTT. Amino acid sequence: CASSRGQGSGELFF.